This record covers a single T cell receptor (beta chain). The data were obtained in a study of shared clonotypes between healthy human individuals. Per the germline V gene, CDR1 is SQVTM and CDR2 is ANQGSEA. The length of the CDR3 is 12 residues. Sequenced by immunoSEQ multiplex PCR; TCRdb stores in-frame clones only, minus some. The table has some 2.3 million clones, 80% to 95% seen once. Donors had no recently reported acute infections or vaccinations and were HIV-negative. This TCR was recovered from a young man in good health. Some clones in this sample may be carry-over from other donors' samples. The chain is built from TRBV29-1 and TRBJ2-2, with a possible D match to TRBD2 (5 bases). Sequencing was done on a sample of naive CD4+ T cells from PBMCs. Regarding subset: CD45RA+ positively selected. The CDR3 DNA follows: TGCAGTTCCAGCTGGAGGACCGGGGAGCTGTTTTTT. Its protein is CSSSWRTGELFF.